Detailed here is one T cell receptor (beta chain). The data originate from a study of blood T cell repertoires in COVID-19. At the level of the study: The study drew acute and convalescent COVID-19 samples from the United States, Italy and Spain.

CDR3 length: 15 amino acids. CDR1 is SGHNT and CDR2 is YYREEE in the germline V gene (reference sequence). With V trimmed by 3 bases and J by 4 bases, 8 bases remained unmatched. This table comes from immunoSEQ multiplex PCR, and its TCRdb copy is limited to in-frame clones, with some not included. Here the sample spans roughly 220,000 clones, around 80% being singletons. The specimen sequenced was peripheral blood. The receptor was isolated from a woman between 35 and 50 years old who had recovered from COVID-19. This chain connects TRBV5-4 to TRBJ1-1, with TRBD1 matching over 8 bases. CDR3 nucleotide sequence: TGTGCCAGCAGCTCCCATACAGGGGGTGCCACTGAAGCTTTCTTT. This gives the protein CASSSHTGGATEAFF.